This record concerns one T cell receptor beta chain sequence. Libraries were prepared by immunoSEQ multiplex PCR; TCRdb keeps only in-frame clonotypes and omits some of them. Of over 60,000 clones listed, over 85% are singletons. These data are taken from a study of blood T cell repertoires in COVID-19. On the study more broadly: The cDNA or gDNA used as material had been derived from T cells, B-cell-depleted T cells, or PBMCs.

The CDR3 spans 16 residues. Germline V CDR1 and CDR2: MGHRA, YSYEKL. Deletions cut 0 bases from V and 3 bases from J, with 11 bases between. This sequence originates from a man aged 55-75 years with acute or convalescent COVID-19. This chain joins TRBV4-1 and TRBJ1-4; D might be TRBD1 (6 bases). Input material: peripheral blood. CDR3 bases: TGCGCCAGCAGCCAAGATCGGTCAGGGGCTAATGAAAAACTGTTTTTT. Encoded protein: CASSQDRSGANEKLFF.